The next 5 T cell receptor beta chains were all read from a single sample in a study of T cell responses to AZD1222 COVID-19 vaccine. Data came from immunoSEQ multiplex PCR; TCRdb stores just in-frame clones and leaves some out. The table includes 100,000 or so clones, just under 95% detected once. Sequenced material: peripheral blood, taken on day 0 of AZD1222 vaccination. These receptor sequences come from an adult in good health.

The J gene is TRBJ2-7, the V gene TRBV6-6; no definite D call. Germline V gene sequence: CDR1 MNHNY, CDR2 SVGAGI (reference sequence). CDR3 length: 12 amino acids. Trimming took 2 bases from V and 5 from J, leaving 7 bases between them. In nucleotides, the CDR3 is TGTGCCAGCAGTTACGCTAGTCACGAGCAGTACTTC. It translates to CASSYASHEQYF.

This chain links TRBV19 with TRBJ1-1; D ambiguous. Germline V gene sequence: CDR1 LNHDA, CDR2 SQIVND (reference sequence). V was cut by 7 bases and J by 1 base, with 16 bases left in between. This CDR3 is built from 15 residues. The CDR3 sequence: CASIPNPSGNTEAFF. The CDR3 nucleotides are TGTGCCAGTATCCCGAACCCTTCGGGGAACACTGAAGCTTTCTTT.

This clone was seen more than once but under ten times. This rearrangement joins TRBV6-5 to TRBJ1-5; a possible D gene is TRBD1 (6 bases). The CDR3 sequence is 15 residues long. Trimming pared 3 bases from V and 6 bases from J, leaving 15 bases between. Germline CDR1 reads MNHEY; CDR2 reads SVGAGI. The CDR3: CASSYTGSGGQPQHF. In DNA, the CDR3 is TGTGCCAGCAGTTATACAGGGTCGGGTGGTCAGCCCCAGCATTTT.

The chain recombines TRBV5-1 with TRBJ2-7; 9 nucleotides match TRBD2. CDR1 and CDR2 from the germline V gene are SGHRS and YFSETQ. The CDR3 covers 16 residues. The junction had 9 bases not matched to a gene; V was cut back by 2 bases and J by 3 bases. CDR3 bases: TGCGCCAGCAGCTTCCCAACCAGCGGGAGGTTCTACGAGCAGTACTTC. It specifies CASSFPTSGRFYEQYF.

The rearrangement uses TRBV7-3 and TRBJ1-1; the D gene is possibly TRBD1 (5 bases). The germline V and J ends were trimmed by 3 bases and 3 bases, with 11 bases remaining between them. The CDR3 extends over 14 amino acids. Germline V CDR1 and CDR2: SGHTA, FQGTGA. CDR3 coding DNA: TGTGCCAGCAGCTTGGGCAGGGCTGACACTGAAGCTTTCTTT. Protein sequence: CASSLGRADTEAFF.